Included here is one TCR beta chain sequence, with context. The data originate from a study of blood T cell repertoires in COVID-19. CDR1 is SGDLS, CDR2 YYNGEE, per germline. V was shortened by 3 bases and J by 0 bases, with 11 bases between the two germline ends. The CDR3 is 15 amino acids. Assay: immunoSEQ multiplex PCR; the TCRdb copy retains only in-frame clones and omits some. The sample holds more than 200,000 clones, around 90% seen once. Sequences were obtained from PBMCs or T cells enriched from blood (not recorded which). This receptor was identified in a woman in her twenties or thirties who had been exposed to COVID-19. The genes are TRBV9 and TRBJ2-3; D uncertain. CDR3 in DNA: TGTGCCAGCAGCGCATATCAGAGGAGCACAGATACGCAGTATTTT. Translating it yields CASSAYQRSTDTQYF.